This T cell receptor beta chain was identified in a study of blood T cell repertoires in COVID-19. Study overall: The origin of the acute and convalescent COVID-19 samples was the United States, Italy and Spain. Nucleic acid was either cDNA or gDNA, and it came from T cells, B-cell-depleted T cells, or PBMCs.

The method was immunoSEQ multiplex PCR; TCRdb's version includes in-frame clones alone and lacks a portion of them. In the table there are about 160,000 clones, around 87% of which are singletons. This sequence was found in an elderly man with acute or convalescent COVID-19. Sequencing was done on a sample of peripheral blood.

CDR3 DNA sequence: TGTGCCAGCAGCCAAGATCTCCGGGACCTACAGGGGCAGTTCTTC. Protein: CASSQDLRDLQGQFF. J is TRBJ2-1 and V is TRBV3-1 (or the pseudogene TRBV3-2), with a weak D call TRBD1 (6 bases). The CDR3 runs 15 residues. Trimming pared 0 bases from V and 12 bases from J, leaving 18 bases between. CDR1 and CDR2 (germline): LGHDT, YNNKEL (reference sequence).